Following are 27 T cell receptor beta chains from one sample sequenced in a study of blood T cell repertoires in COVID-19. Only in-frame clones appear in the TCRdb table, and some are missing; sequencing was by immunoSEQ multiplex PCR. Of some 140,000 clones in the sample, around 78% were seen once. The sample consisted of peripheral blood. These receptors were obtained from an elderly man with acute or convalescent COVID-19.

This clone showed up just a few times. This chain joins TRBV5-1 and TRBJ2-1, with 9 nucleotides matching TRBD2. The CDR3 sequence is 14 residues long. Per germline, CDR1 SGHRS and CDR2 YFSETQ. V shed 1 base and J 6 bases; nucleotides not matched to a gene: 2. The CDR3 coding sequence is TGCGCCAGCAGCTTGCCGGGACTAGCCAATGAGCAGTTCTTC. Translated: CASSLPGLANEQFF.

The sample holds a few counts of this clone. This sequence joins TRBV18 and TRBJ1-1, with 10 bases lining up with TRBD1. Losses at the gene ends were 3 bases for V and 8 bases for J; bases not matched to a gene: 9. The germline gives CDR1 KGHSH, CDR2 LQKENI. This CDR3 region has 15 residues. CDR3 sequence reads: CASSPRTGQGWEAFF. CDR3 sequence (DNA): TGTGCCAGCTCACCCCGGACGGGACAGGGGTGGGAAGCTTTCTTT.

CDR3 sequence (DNA): TGTGCCAGCAGCTCACAGGGGAATCAGCCCCAGCATTTT. Its protein product is CASSSQGNQPQHF. The V gene is TRBV7-9, the J gene TRBJ1-5; 7 positions match TRBD1. The CDR3 loop spans 13 amino acids. J gave up 4 bases and V 4 bases, and 1 base lay outside the gene matches. Germline V gives CDR1 SEHNR, CDR2 FQNEAQ (reference sequence).

CDR3 coding DNA: TGTGCCAGCAGGAGCGGGGGGGCTGGAGATACGCAGTATTTT. Protein: CASRSGGAGDTQYF. The V call is TRBV6-5, the J call TRBJ2-3; TRBD2 matches 10 bases. Germline V lookup: CDR1 MNHEY, CDR2 SVGAGI. The CDR3 is 14 residues long. The V gene end was trimmed by 6 bases and the J gene end by 5 bases; junction bases not matched to a gene: 5.

This clone was seen a handful of times. The CDR3 spells CASSVGQGIGETQYF. CDR3 bases: TGTGCCAGCAGCGTAGGACAGGGGATCGGAGAGACCCAGTACTTC. V is TRBV9 and J is TRBJ2-5; 8 positions agree with TRBD1. V lost 0 bases, J lost 4 bases, and 5 bases stayed unmatched. The CDR3 runs to 15 residues. Per germline, CDR1 SGDLS and CDR2 YYNGEE.

This chain connects TRBV2 to TRBJ2-3, with D tentatively TRBD2 (6 bases). Trimming took 6 bases from V and 6 from J, leaving 19 bases between them. Germline CDR1 is SNHLY and CDR2 is FYNNEI. The CDR3 loop spans 15 amino acids. The CDR3 loop is CASSSGGVNRDTQYF. The CDR3 coding sequence is TGTGCCAGCAGCTCTGGCGGGGTAAACCGGGATACGCAGTATTTT. Using reference TRBV2 and TRBJ2-3 for the parts outside the CDR3, the full variable domain is EPEVTQTPSHQVTQMGQEVILRCVPISNHLYFYWYRQILGQKVEFLVSFYNNEISEKSEIFDDQFSVERPDGSNFTLKIRSTKLEDSAMYFCASSSGGVNRDTQYFGPGTRLTVL.

The chain joins TRBV3-1 (or the pseudogene TRBV3-2) to TRBJ2-2; D uncertain. The CDR3 is 13 residues long. V lost 4 bases and J lost 6, with 9 bases in between. Germline CDR1 LGHDT, CDR2 YNNKEL (reference sequence). DNA of the CDR3: TGTGCCAGCAGCCGACTTCGTTCCGGGGAGCTGTTTTTT. This translates into CASSRLRSGELFF.

This chain connects TRBV7-8 to TRBJ1-3, with D unclear. Germline loops: CDR1 SGHVS, CDR2 FQNEAQ. The CDR3 covers 16 residues. V was trimmed by 1 base and J by 5 bases, leaving 15 bases between them. CDR3 protein: CASSLESVSVRNTIYF. DNA for the CDR3: TGTGCCAGCAGCTTAGAGTCGGTTTCTGTTAGAAACACCATATATTTT.

The J gene is TRBJ1-2, the V gene TRBV9; possible D gene TRBD1, 6 bases. Germline lookup yields CDR1 SGDLS and CDR2 YYNGEE. The CDR3 totals 17 residues. V was pared by 4 bases and J by 8 bases, with 27 bases between. The CDR3 DNA reads TGTGCCAGCAGCCCCCGCAATGTGGGGGCCCGGAAGGACGGCTACACCTTC. It encodes CASSPRNVGARKDGYTF.

This clone was recorded a few times. The rearrangement joins TRBV30 to TRBJ1-3; D perhaps matches TRBD1 (6 bases). Deletions cut 2 bases from V and 0 bases from J, with 11 bases between. The CDR3 runs to 15 residues. Germline CDR1 GTSNPN, CDR2 SVGIG (reference sequence). The CDR3 spells CAWSKKTGSGNTIYF. CDR3 sequence (DNA): TGTGCCTGGAGTAAGAAGACAGGCTCTGGAAACACCATATATTTT.

Here the CDR3 DNA reads TGTGCCAGCAAACAAGAAGCGTATAATTCACCCCTCCACTTT. It encodes CASKQEAYNSPLHF. V and J are TRBV14 and TRBJ1-6; D gene unclear. Trimming pared 7 bases from V and 4 bases from J, leaving 11 bases between. The CDR3 loop spans 14 amino acids. The germline CDR1 and CDR2 sequences are SGHDN and FVKESK. Looking up the rest from reference TRBV14 and TRBJ1-6 gives the full variable domain: EAGVTQFPSHSVIEKGQTVTLRCDPISGHDNLYWYRRVMGKEIKFLLHFVKESKQDESGMPNNRFLAERTGGTYSTLKVQPAELEDSGVYFCASKQEAYNSPLHFGNGTRLTVT.

The V gene is TRBV5-1, the J gene TRBJ1-2; 7 bases are shared with TRBD1. The CDR3 covers 13 residues. Germline trimming cut 6 bases from V and 5 bases from J; bases unmatched to any gene: 7. The germline gives CDR1 SGHRS, CDR2 YFSETQ. CDR3 in amino acids: CASTDRVAYGYTF. The DNA of the CDR3 is TGCGCCAGCACAGACAGGGTAGCTTATGGCTACACCTTC.

This clone has only one observation. The chain joins TRBV6-2 or TRBV6-3 to TRBJ2-1, with 11 nucleotides matching TRBD2. Germline V gene data show CDR1 as MNHEY and CDR2 as SVGEGT. V was pared by 4 bases and J by 10 bases, with 9 bases of the junction left unmatched. CDR3 length: 15 residues. The CDR3 here is CASSLLAGANGEQFF. The CDR3 coding sequence is TGTGCCAGCAGTTTACTAGCGGGAGCTAATGGGGAGCAGTTCTTC.

CDR3 DNA: TGTGCCAGCAGTGTGGACAGCCAAGAGACCCAGTACTTC. This encodes CASSVDSQETQYF. V gene TRBV2 combines with J gene TRBJ2-5; D perhaps matches TRBD1 (6 bases). The CDR3 runs 13 residues. Germline loops: CDR1 SNHLY, CDR2 FYNNEI. Between the trimmed V and J ends, which lost 4 bases and 1 base, there was a span of 7 bases. Looking up the rest from reference TRBV2 and TRBJ2-5 gives the full variable domain: EPEVTQTPSHQVTQMGQEVILRCVPISNHLYFYWYRQILGQKVEFLVSFYNNEISEKSEIFDDQFSVERPDGSNFTLKIRSTKLEDSAMYFCASSVDSQETQYFGPGTRLLVL.

The rearrangement links TRBV7-8 to TRBJ2-1; 11 positions match TRBD2. The CDR3 is made up of 17 amino acids. Per germline, CDR1 SGHVS and CDR2 FQNEAQ. Unmatched junction bases numbered 11, after V lost 3 bases and J lost 7 bases. CDR3 DNA: TGTGCCAGCAGCTTCCTAGGACGTAGCGGGGGGGCGAATGAGCAGTTCTTC. As protein: CASSFLGRSGGANEQFF.

This clone was seen a few times. The V and J genes are TRBV5-4 and TRBJ1-6, with 8 bases that match TRBD1. V lost 3 bases, J lost 10 bases, and 9 bases stayed unmatched. CDR3 length: 15 residues. Germline assignment: CDR1 SGHNT and CDR2 YYREEE (reference sequence). DNA of the CDR3: TGTGCCAGCAGCTCCCCGACAGGGGACTTATCACCCCTCCACTTT. As protein: CASSSPTGDLSPLHF. Using reference TRBV5-4 and TRBJ1-6 for the parts outside the CDR3, the full variable domain is ETGVTQSPTHLIKTRGQQVTLRCSSQSGHNTVSWYQQALGQGPQFIFQYYREEENGRGNFPPRFSGLQFPNYSSELNVNALELDDSALYLCASSSPTGDLSPLHFGNGTRLTVT.

This chain uses TRBV5-1 with TRBJ2-5; 10 nucleotides agree with TRBD2. The CDR3 runs 15 residues. Trimming removed 4 bases from V and 4 bases from J; junction bases left unmatched: 7. Germline CDR1 and CDR2: SGHRS and YFSETQ. CDR3 region: CASSRTASGGETQYF. Written as DNA, the CDR3 is TGCGCCAGCAGCAGGACGGCTAGCGGGGGAGAGACCCAGTACTTC.

This rearrangement joins TRBV12-3 or TRBV12-4 to TRBJ2-5, with D unclear. The CDR3 contains 13 residues. V was shortened by 3 bases and J by 5 bases, with 10 bases between the two germline ends. This CDR3 reads CASSLNSWETQYF. The CDR3 DNA sequence: TGTGCCAGCAGTTTGAACTCTTGGGAGACCCAGTACTTC.

V gene TRBV6-5 combines with J gene TRBJ1-1; 10 nucleotides agree with TRBD1. J was trimmed by 3 bases and V by 6 bases; bases with no gene match: 7. The length of the CDR3 is 15 residues. Germline CDR1 and CDR2: MNHEY and SVGAGI. CDR3 sequence reads: CASSRQGALDTEAFF. As DNA, the CDR3 is TGTGCCAGCAGCCGACAGGGGGCGCTGGACACTGAAGCTTTCTTT.

J is TRBJ1-4 and V is TRBV4-1; D uncertain. The V gene lost 0 bases and the J gene lost 4 bases, with 9 bases spanning the gap. Germline CDR1 MGHRA, CDR2 YSYEKL. CDR3 size: 15 residues. CDR3 sequence (DNA): TGCGCCAGCAGCCAAGACGGAGGGTTTAATGAAAAACTGTTTTTT. It translates to CASSQDGGFNEKLFF.

The chain links TRBV28 to TRBJ2-5; 8 nucleotides line up with TRBD1. The CDR3 length is 15 residues. V gave up 2 bases and J gave up 1 base; unmatched junction bases: 3. In germline, CDR1 is MDHEN, CDR2 SYDVKM. CDR3 in amino acids: CASSLAGQGQETQYF. CDR3 coding DNA: TGTGCCAGCAGTTTAGCCGGACAGGGCCAAGAGACCCAGTACTTC.

J is TRBJ1-6 and V is TRBV21-1; the table names TRBD1, a call not compared with the DNA. TRBV21-1 corresponds to a pseudogene. The CDR3 runs to 16 residues. CDR3 DNA sequence: TGTGCCAGCAGCATGAACACAGGGGGCTTTAGGGTACCCCTCCACTTT. Translated: CASSMNTGGFRVPLHF.

Turning to this clone: One end of the junction is discordant with germline, which a read error may explain. The chain employs TRBV6-5 and TRBJ2-3; D may be TRBD2 (7 bases). Germline CDR1 is MNHEY and CDR2 is SVGAGI. The CDR3 spans 13 residues. The CDR3 bases are TGTGCCAGCGGGGGGGACACGGTTAAGCCCCAAAGTTTT. This translates into CASGGDTVKPQSF.

The genes are TRBV2 and TRBJ1-5, with a weak D call TRBD1 (5 bases). This CDR3 is 14 amino acids long. Trimming left V 3 bases short and J 5 bases short, with 11 bases between. Germline assignment: CDR1 SNHLY and CDR2 FYNNEI. The DNA of the CDR3 is TGTGCCAGCAGTGATTCGGGGGTCGATCAGCCCCAGCATTTT. Its translation is CASSDSGVDQPQHF.

The rearrangement joins TRBV7-9 to TRBJ2-6; D gene ambiguous. CDR3 size: 16 residues. Germline values: CDR1 SEHNR, CDR2 FQNEAQ (reference sequence). The V and J ends lost 4 bases and 0 bases respectively, with 10 bases between them. The CDR3 nucleotides are TGTGCCAGCAGCTACTACACGGGCTCTGGGGCCAACGTCCTGACTTTC. It is translated as CASSYYTGSGANVLTF.

A single count supports this clone. The chain combines TRBV12-3 or TRBV12-4 with TRBJ1-1, with D unresolved. The length of the CDR3 is 12 residues. V gave up 2 bases and J gave up 3 bases, with 4 bases separating them. The CDR3: CASSLTDTEAFF. CDR3 sequence (DNA): TGTGCCAGCAGTTTAACGGACACTGAAGCTTTCTTT.

V gene TRBV12-5 combines with J gene TRBJ2-1, with TRBD1 identical over 9 bases. J lost 5 bases, V lost 0 bases, and 14 bases had no gene match. Germline CDR1 and CDR2: LGHNT and FRNRAP. The CDR3 has 19 amino acids. The CDR3 here is CASGLVRLRDRGFHNEQFF. The DNA of the CDR3 is TGTGCTAGTGGTTTGGTACGGTTACGTGACAGGGGGTTCCACAATGAGCAGTTCTTC.